This T cell receptor (beta chain) emerged from a study of blood T cell repertoires in COVID-19. At the level of the study: The cDNA or gDNA used as material had been derived from T cells, B-cell-depleted T cells, or PBMCs.

In the source study's methods: The assay estimated nucleated cells by amplifying reference gene primers. Sequencing was performed with immunoSEQ multiplex PCR; in TCRdb, only in-frame clones are kept and a portion is missing. V, J and clone size derive from that table, while D and trimming were established from the DNA sequence. Of around 280,000 clones listed, about nine tenths were seen once; the top ten hold less than 2%. Participant reports of clinical history set cohort assignment. For recovered donors of Cohort 3, there were two negative PCRs, clearance, or symptom resolution. Input material: PBMCs or T cells enriched from blood (not recorded which). The TCR sequence derives from a woman between 40 and 55 years old who had recovered from COVID-19.

CDR3 in amino acids: CASSPGGAGNYGYTF. The DNA for the CDR3 is TGTGCCAGCAGCCCAGGGGGCGCGGGAAACTATGGCTACACCTTC. This chain uses TRBV6-5 with TRBJ1-2; 8 nucleotides match TRBD1. The CDR3 is made up of 15 amino acids. Per germline, CDR1 MNHEY and CDR2 SVGAGI. V was clipped by 6 bases and J by 2 bases; unmatched bases: 8.